This T cell receptor (beta chain) is drawn from a study of regulatory T cells in long-lasting Graves disease. Study overall: Positive TSH receptor antibodies alongside over 5 years of antithyroid drugs were what marked Graves' disease as persistent. Study-level findings and limits: Blood alone, not thyroid tissue, was studied.

This clonotype appeared a few times. Its specificity is not known. Indicated time point: persistent/refractory GD, antithyroid drugs over 5 years with positive TRAb. There was RNA extracted from PBMCs, and the TCR library was made from it. In each case, Graves' disease was diagnosed per American Thyroid Association guidelines. Arm-PCR of CDR3 regions and iRepertoire HTBI primers were the basis on which TCR beta libraries were built. TCRdb used MiXCR to reprocess the multiplex PCR reads, holding one entry per CDR3 protein. The table records over 350,000 distinct CDR3 sequences, under 25% of them present only once. The CDR3 has 16 amino acids. CDR1 is SGHAT, CDR2 FQNNGV, per germline. The ends lost 5 bases at V and 5 bases at J; junction bases unmatched: 15.

This clonotype originated in a female donor with Graves disease. The chain uses TRBV11-2 and TRBJ2-7; 7 bases align to TRBD2. The sample was peripheral blood mononuclear cells (PBMCs), taken when the disease was refractory, from a patient treated with antithyroid drugs. The CDR3 spells CASSPGLFPRGDEQYF. The DNA of the CDR3 is TGTGCCAGCAGCCCCGGTTTATTCCCCCGGGGGGACGAGCAGTACTTC.